This paragraph reports one T cell receptor beta chain. Its antigen is as yet unknown. This sample was included in a study of siplizumab effects on memory and regulatory T cells. Assays were performed on roughly 90,000 TCR templates per sample. Assay used: immunoSEQ multiplex PCR; TCRdb lists only in-frame clones, some missing. This sample has about 120,000 clones, with approximately 94% found just once. Germline CDR1 and CDR2: KGHSH and LQKENI. V gave up 0 bases and J gave up 0 bases, with 9 bases separating them. The CDR3 extends over 16 amino acids. Overall study results and limits: Apparently key alloresponse contributors, naive T cells also seemed more diverse than memory cells.

This chain links TRBV18 with TRBJ2-1, with a tentative D call TRBD1 (5 bases). This clonotype originated in a human donor in good health. Sequencing input: non-Treg CD4+ T cells sorted from blood. CDR3 DNA sequence: TGTGCCAGCTCACCACCGAGACAGAGCTCCTACAATGAGCAGTTCTTC. Translating it yields CASSPPRQSSYNEQFF.